This TCR beta chain stems from a study of T cells after yellow fever vaccination. Study-wide background: For low cell numbers, libraries were made with SMART-Seq v4 Ultra Low Input.

This clonotype came up many times. The antigen remains unidentified. Germline V CDR1 and CDR2: SGHVS, FQNEAQ. CDR3 length: 12 amino acids. V gave up 5 bases and J gave up 6 bases, with 11 bases separating them. By 5'RACE template switching, TCR cDNA was produced, with a universal primer site and UMIs added in the process. TCRdb re-called the 5' RACE reads through MiXCR, storing one row per CDR3 protein. The table shows about 260,000 distinct CDR3 sequences, with roughly 4.8% occurring only once. The study, taken as a whole, reports: By day 5 rather than day 15, the secondary response had peaked, though it was weaker. Contaminants from the bulk population, in the form of abundant clonotypes, could be found in FACS-sorted repertoires.

The source was CD4+ T cells sorted from PBMCs, collected on the day of the yellow fever booster vaccination. This receptor was identified in a man younger than 35 who received the YFV17D yellow fever vaccine. The chain uses TRBV7-8 and TRBJ2-7; no reliable D call. The CDR3 here is CASSPLSAEQYF. The DNA of the CDR3 is TGTGCCAGCAGCCCGCTATCAGCCGAGCAGTACTTC.